These T cell receptor beta chains were read from a single sample in a study of T cell responses to AZD1222 COVID-19 vaccine. Generated by immunoSEQ multiplex PCR, the TCRdb table keeps only in-frame clones and is missing some. The sample consists of about 120,000 clones, 86% of them appearing once. The specimen comprised peripheral blood, sampled on day 0 of AZD1222 vaccination. Source of these receptors: an adult in good health. The CDR3 runs from the conserved cysteine through the conserved F or W. Fields, in order: V gene, CDR3 length, D gene, J gene, clone size, CDR3 protein, CDR3 DNA. A D gene is named only where the DNA matches it firmly. Not all rows give a size; the values are once, few, many and, for expanded clones, a class.

TRBV6-1	17	-	TRBJ2-5	-	CASSGDSETGPWETQYF	TGTGCCAGCAGTGGGGATAGTGAAACAGGGCCGTGGGAGACCCAGTACTTC
TRBV5-1	18	TRBD1	TRBJ1-2	-	CASSLDPGQGASVYGYTF	TGCGCCAGCAGCTTGGACCCGGGACAGGGGGCGAGTGTCTATGGCTACACCTTC
TRBV5-1	16	-	TRBJ1-3	-	CASSQTLTGAENTIYF	TGCGCCAGCAGCCAAACCCTAACGGGCGCGGAAAACACCATATATTTT
TRBV6-5	14	-	TRBJ2-7	-	CARPRESHSYEQYF	TGTGCCCGACCTAGGGAGAGTCATTCCTACGAGCAGTACTTC
TRBV28	16	-	TRBJ1-1	-	CASSLWSVVGVAGAFF	TGTGCCAGCAGTTTATGGAGCGTGGTTGGTGTCGCGGGGGCTTTCTTT
TRBV5-1	15	-	TRBJ2-7	-	CASSQRLARNYEQYF	TGCGCCAGCAGCCAGCGGTTGGCCCGCAACTACGAGCAGTACTTC
TRBV3-1/TRBV3-2	15	TRBD1	TRBJ1-6	-	CASSPRQGRASPLHF	TGTGCCAGCAGCCCTCGACAGGGAAGGGCTTCACCCCTCCACTTT
TRBV7-2	16	-	TRBJ2-2	-	CASSWTIVRNTGELFF	TGTGCCAGCAGCTGGACAATAGTCCGGAACACCGGGGAGCTGTTTTTT
TRBV3-1/TRBV3-2	12	-	TRBJ1-1	-	CASSQTNTEAFF	TGTGCCAGCAGCCAAACAAACACTGAAGCTTTCTTT
TRBV25-1	16	-	TRBJ2-3	-	CASSDPSPAGPDTQYF	TGTGCCAGCAGTGATCCAAGCCCGGCCGGGCCAGATACGCAGTATTTT
TRBV5-1	16	TRBD2	TRBJ2-7	-	CASSSGFLAGGSEQYF	TGCGCCAGCAGCTCTGGGTTTCTAGCGGGAGGGAGCGAGCAGTACTTC
TRBV5-6	14	-	TRBJ1-5	-	CASSSRTSNQPQHF	TGTGCCAGCAGCTCTCGGACATCCAATCAGCCCCAGCATTTT
TRBV11-2	15	TRBD1	TRBJ2-3	-	CASSPLSGGADTQYF	TGTGCCAGCAGCCCCCTGTCAGGGGGCGCAGATACGCAGTATTTT
TRBV7-3	12	TRBD1	TRBJ1-1	-	CASSSQGGRAFF	TGTGCCAGCAGCTCCCAGGGGGGCCGGGCTTTCTTT
TRBV4-1	15	-	TRBJ1-4	-	CASSQGWGRNEKLFF	TGCGCCAGCAGCCAAGGCTGGGGGCGGAATGAAAAACTGTTTTTT
TRBV27	13	-	TRBJ2-2	-	CASQGQWTGELFF	TGTGCCAGTCAGGGGCAGTGGACCGGGGAGCTGTTTTTT
TRBV5-6	15	-	TRBJ1-1	-	CASSRDPRGYTEAFF	TGTGCCAGCAGCCGGGACCCGAGGGGGTACACTGAAGCTTTCTTT
TRBV30	18	-	TRBJ1-5	-	CAWSDQRASGRGNQPQHF	TGTGCCTGGAGTGACCAACGGGCCTCAGGGAGGGGGAATCAGCCCCAGCATTTT
TRBV3-1/TRBV3-2	14	TRBD2	TRBJ2-2	-	CASRGGTRAGELFF	TGTGCCAGCAGGGGAGGGACCAGAGCCGGGGAGCTGTTTTTT
TRBV18	14	TRBD1	TRBJ1-5	-	CASSPTGEIQPQHF	TGTGCCAGCTCACCGACAGGGGAGATCCAGCCCCAGCATTTT
TRBV29-1	14	-	TRBJ2-3	-	CSVETRMGSDTQYF	TGCAGCGTTGAGACTCGGATGGGCTCAGATACGCAGTATTTT
TRBV10-3	15	TRBD2	TRBJ2-1	-	CAISDPRLADNEQFF	TGTGCCATCAGTGACCCGAGACTAGCGGACAATGAGCAGTTCTTC
TRBV20-1	14	-	TRBJ2-3	-	CSASLGTPPDTQYF	TGCAGTGCTAGTCTCGGGACCCCCCCAGATACGCAGTATTTT
TRBV6-5	13	-	TRBJ1-3	once	CASTGQPSNTIYF	TGTGCCAGCACTGGACAGCCCTCTAACACCATATATTTT
TRBV11-3	14	-	TRBJ2-2	-	CASTGRANTGELFF	TGTGCCAGCACGGGCAGGGCGAACACCGGGGAGCTGTTTTTT
TRBV29-1	11	-	TRBJ2-5	-	CSVEALGTQYF	TGCAGCGTTGAGGCGCTGGGGACCCAGTACTTC
TRBV2	14	TRBD1	TRBJ2-7	-	CASSEGTESYEQYF	TGTGCCAGCAGTGAGGGGACAGAGTCCTACGAGCAGTACTTC
TRBV28	15	TRBD1	TRBJ2-7	-	CASRARGQGFHEQYF	TGTGCCAGCAGGGCTAGGGGACAGGGGTTCCACGAGCAGTACTTC
TRBV28	14	TRBD2	TRBJ2-7	-	CASSLGGRPYEQYF	TGTGCCAGCAGTTTGGGAGGGAGGCCCTACGAGCAGTACTTC
TRBV28	16	TRBD1	TRBJ1-2	-	CASSSGAGQHLYGYTF	TGTGCCAGCAGTTCGGGGGCGGGACAGCACTTATATGGCTACACCTTC
TRBV7-9	14	-	TRBJ2-7	-	CASSLAYTSYEQYF	TGTGCCAGCAGCCTGGCCTACACCTCCTACGAGCAGTACTTC
TRBV30	11	-	TRBJ2-3	-	CAWSGADTQYF	TGTGCCTGGAGCGGAGCAGATACGCAGTATTTT
TRBV19	15	TRBD1	TRBJ1-1	-	CASSNIPGQGGEAFF	TGTGCCAGTTCTAATATACCGGGACAGGGTGGGGAAGCTTTCTTT
TRBV5-4	15	TRBD1	TRBJ1-3	-	CASSSRQGSGNTIYF	TGTGCCAGCAGCTCGCGACAGGGGTCTGGAAACACCATATATTTT
TRBV28	18	-	TRBJ2-7	few	CASRPFQWLLMSSYEQYF	TGTGCCAGCAGGCCTTTCCAGTGGTTGCTTATGAGCTCCTACGAGCAGTACTTC
TRBV12-3/TRBV12-4	12	TRBD1	TRBJ1-2	-	CASSRTGDGYTF	TGTGCCAGCAGCCGGACAGGGGATGGCTACACCTTC
TRBV11-1	12	-	TRBJ2-1	-	CASSHSGNEQFF	TGTGCCAGCAGCCACTCGGGGAATGAGCAGTTCTTC
TRBV3-1/TRBV3-2	17	TRBD2	TRBJ2-2	-	CASSQGGTGRANGELFF	TGTGCCAGCAGCCAAGGCGGTACCGGGAGGGCCAACGGGGAGCTGTTTTTT
TRBV25-1	14	TRBD1	TRBJ1-1	-	CASTITGENTEAFF	TGTGCCAGCACCATAACAGGGGAAAACACTGAAGCTTTCTTT
TRBV19	16	TRBD1	TRBJ1-6	-	CASSTGTAANNSPLHF	TGTGCCAGTAGTACCGGGACAGCGGCTAACAATTCACCCCTCCACTTT
TRBV11-2	18	TRBD2	TRBJ2-2	-	CASTMQTSGRFNTGELFF	TGTGCCAGCACCATGCAAACTAGCGGGAGGTTTAACACCGGGGAGCTGTTTTTT
TRBV5-1	13	-	TRBJ2-1	-	CASSLVGGNEQFF	TGCGCCAGCAGCTTGGTTGGGGGCAATGAGCAGTTCTTC
TRBV19	13	TRBD1	TRBJ2-3	-	CASRDRGTDTQYF	TGTGCCTCGCGGGACAGGGGCACAGATACGCAGTATTTT
TRBV11-2	14	-	TRBJ2-5	-	CASSLDWQVETQYF	TGTGCCAGCAGCTTAGATTGGCAGGTAGAGACCCAGTACTTC
TRBV24-1	14	TRBD2	TRBJ2-2	-	CATRGGANTGELFF	TGTGCCACCCGGGGGGGCGCGAACACCGGGGAGCTGTTTTTT
TRBV5-5	10	-	TRBJ2-3	-	CASGADTQYF	TGTGCCAGCGGAGCAGATACGCAGTATTTT
TRBV5-1	21	TRBD2	TRBJ2-1	-	CASSSRTGTSGKGSNWNEQFF	TGCGCCAGCAGCTCGAGGACCGGGACTAGCGGGAAAGGTTCTAATTGGAATGAGCAGTTCTTC
TRBV24-1	14	-	TRBJ1-2	-	CATSDGDSNYGYTF	TGTGCCACCAGTGATGGTGACAGTAACTATGGCTACACCTTC
TRBV5-1	15	TRBD2	TRBJ2-5	few	CASSLGGGPGETQYF	TGCGCCAGCAGCTTAGGCGGGGGGCCGGGGGAGACCCAGTACTTC
TRBV7-8	14	-	TRBJ1-1	-	CASSLVGTYTEAFF	TGTGCCAGCAGCTTAGTAGGGACGTACACTGAAGCTTTCTTT
TRBV4-3	14	-	TRBJ1-1	-	CASSQDKMNTEAFF	TGCGCCAGCAGCCAAGACAAAATGAACACTGAAGCTTTCTTT
TRBV28	15	-	TRBJ2-5	-	CASILGQGHGETQYF	TGTGCCAGCATCCTGGGACAAGGCCATGGGGAGACCCAGTACTTC
TRBV4-1	19	-	TRBJ2-1	-	CASSRNEGGRPNPRNEQFF	TGCGCCAGCAGCCGCAACGAAGGCGGACGGCCCAACCCCCGTAATGAGCAGTTCTTC